Reported below is one T cell receptor (beta chain). Between the trimmed V and J ends, which lost 4 bases and 5 bases, there was a span of 19 bases. The CDR3 contains 16 residues. Germline V gene sequence: CDR1 KGHDR, CDR2 SFDVKD. The data belong to a study of blood T cell repertoires in COVID-19. About the study: Spain, Italy and the United States supplied samples that represented acute and convalescent COVID-19.

Original handling: Amplifying reference gene primers gave estimates of nucleated cell counts. TCRdb keeps only in-frame clones here, not all; method: immunoSEQ multiplex PCR. V, J and clone size reflect that table, while D and trimming were determined from the DNA. This sample carries 270,000 or so clones, about 80% of them seen once, and the ten largest clones take 8.6%. Input material: peripheral blood. The TCR sequence derives from a human donor in a cohort sampled during active COVID-19. The rearrangement uses TRBV24-1 and TRBJ2-5; weak D call: TRBD1 (8 bases). The CDR3 loop is CATSEGGQGAWETQYF. In nucleotides, the CDR3 is TGTGCCACCAGTGAGGGAGGGCAGGGGGCTTGGGAGACCCAGTACTTC.